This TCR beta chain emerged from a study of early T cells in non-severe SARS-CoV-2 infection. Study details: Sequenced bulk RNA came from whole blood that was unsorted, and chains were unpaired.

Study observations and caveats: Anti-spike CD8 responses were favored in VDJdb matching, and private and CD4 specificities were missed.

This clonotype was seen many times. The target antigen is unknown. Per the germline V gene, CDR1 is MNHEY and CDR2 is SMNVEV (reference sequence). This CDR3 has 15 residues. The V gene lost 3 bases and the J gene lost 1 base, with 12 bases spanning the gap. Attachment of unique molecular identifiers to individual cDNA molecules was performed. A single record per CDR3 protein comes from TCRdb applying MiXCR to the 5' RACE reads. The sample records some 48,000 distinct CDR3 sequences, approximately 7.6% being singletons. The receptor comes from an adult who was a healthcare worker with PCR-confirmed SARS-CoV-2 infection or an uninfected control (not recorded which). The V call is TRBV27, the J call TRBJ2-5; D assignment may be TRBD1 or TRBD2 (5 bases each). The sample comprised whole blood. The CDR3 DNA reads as TGTGCCAGCAGTTTTAATGGTGGGGGCCAAGAGACCCAGTACTTC. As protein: CASSFNGGGQETQYF.